The 25 T cell receptor beta chains given below trace back to one sample, sequenced in a study of siplizumab effects on memory and regulatory T cells. The method was immunoSEQ multiplex PCR; TCRdb's version includes in-frame clones alone and lacks a portion of them. The repertoire holds some 100,000 clones, about 90% seen once, with under 0.75% in the top ten. The sequenced sample consisted of Tregs sorted from blood. The receptors were gathered from a human donor in good health.

The V and J genes are TRBV6-1 and TRBJ1-5; D is unresolved. The ends were cut back, 6 bases at V and 2 bases at J, with 5 bases in the middle. The CDR3 runs to 12 residues. Germline V gene lookup returns CDR1 MNHNS and CDR2 SASEGT. CDR3 DNA sequence: TGTGCCAGCAGGGACGGCAATCAGCCCCAGCATTTT. Encoded protein: CASRDGNQPQHF.

The gene calls are TRBV5-4 and TRBJ2-3; D tentatively fits TRBD1 or TRBD2 (5 bases each). The CDR3 is 17 residues long. Germline CDR1 SGHNT, CDR2 YYREEE (reference sequence). V lost 0 bases, J lost 0 bases, and 14 bases lay in between. CDR3 sequence (DNA): TGTGCCAGCAGCTTGGCGGGGCTGATTGCTAGCACAGATACGCAGTATTTT. Translated, it gives CASSLAGLIASTDTQYF.

V is TRBV28 and J is TRBJ2-1, with TRBD2 matching 9 bases. The trim removed 4 bases at V and 10 bases at J, leaving 14 bases unmatched. This CDR3 has 16 residues. Germline-derived CDR1 and CDR2 are MDHEN and SYDVKM. The CDR3 here is CASSSRGRAREREQFF. CDR3 in DNA: TGTGCCAGCAGTTCTCGCGGGAGGGCGCGGGAAAGGGAGCAGTTCTTC.

This chain uses TRBV2 with TRBJ1-4; D is unclear. Trimming removed 8 bases at V and 0 bases at J, with 10 bases between. The length of the CDR3 is 14 residues. Germline CDR1 and CDR2: SNHLY and FYNNEI. The CDR3 nucleotides read TGTGCCAGCCGCGAACCCGCAACTAATGAAAAACTGTTTTTT. It translates to CASREPATNEKLFF.

Concerning this clone: In the same sample, other DNA sequences code for this CDR3. This chain connects TRBV7-2 to TRBJ2-5; D not resolved. V lost 2 bases, J lost 4 bases, and 2 bases lay in between. The CDR3 consists of 11 residues. Germline-derived CDR1 and CDR2 are SGHTA and FQGNSA. Here the CDR3 DNA reads TGTGCCAGCAGCTTATCAGAGACCCAGTACTTC. This sequence encodes CASSLSETQYF.

The rearrangement links TRBV7-9 to TRBJ2-5; tentatively, D is TRBD2 (7 bases). Looked up from germline, CDR1 is SEHNR and CDR2 is FQNEAQ (reference sequence). The CDR3 length is 18 residues. Trimming took 4 bases from V and 2 from J, leaving 23 bases between them. The CDR3 coding sequence is TGTGCCAGCAGCTCTCGACTAGCTCCCATCAGGGGACAAGAGACCCAGTACTTC. The encoded protein is CASSSRLAPIRGQETQYF.

The rearrangement uses TRBV30 and TRBJ2-7; D gene ambiguous. The CDR3 sequence is 13 residues long. Germline lookup yields CDR1 GTSNPN and CDR2 SVGIG (reference sequence). V lost 2 bases to trimming and J lost 7 bases, with 15 bases between them. The CDR3 DNA reads TGTGCCTGGAGTCATGGTTATTTAGGAGAGCAGTACTTC. Amino acids: CAWSHGYLGEQYF.

The chain employs TRBV10-3 and TRBJ2-1; the D gene is possibly TRBD1 (5 bases). This CDR3 comprises 15 residues. Germline V gives CDR1 ENHRY, CDR2 SYGVKD. Trimming removed 6 bases at V and 4 bases at J, with 16 bases between. CDR3 loop: CAISGQGASYNEQFF. The CDR3 region has the DNA TGTGCCATCAGCGGGCAAGGGGCCTCATACAATGAGCAGTTCTTC.

The rearrangement uses TRBV2 and TRBJ2-4; 13 nucleotides agree with TRBD2. The V gene end was trimmed by 7 bases and the J gene end by 1 base; junction bases not matched to a gene: 1. The CDR3 contains 15 residues. Germline V gives CDR1 SNHLY, CDR2 FYNNEI. The CDR3 sequence is CASMTSGRAKNIQYF. CDR3 DNA: TGTGCCAGCATGACTAGCGGGAGGGCCAAAAACATTCAGTACTTC.

The V and J genes are TRBV5-1 and TRBJ1-1; no reliable D call. Trimming left V 5 bases short and J 4 bases short, with 15 bases between. CDR1 and CDR2 from the germline V gene are SGHRS and YFSETQ. This CDR3 has 14 amino acids. CDR3 region: CASRRSPASTEAFF. The CDR3, as DNA: TGCGCCAGCAGAAGGTCGCCGGCCTCCACTGAAGCTTTCTTT. Full variable domain (remainder filled in from reference TRBV5-1 and TRBJ1-1): KAGVTQTPRYLIKTRGQQVTLSCSPISGHRSVSWYQQTPGQGLQFLFEYFSETQRNKGNFPGRFSGRQFSNSRSEMNVSTLELGDSALYLCASRRSPASTEAFFGQGTRLTVV.

The gene calls are TRBV14 and TRBJ2-1; unclear D gene. Germline V gene lookup returns CDR1 SGHDN and CDR2 FVKESK. V was pared by 0 bases and J by 10 bases, with 13 bases between. This CDR3 is 14 amino acids long. The CDR3 reads CASSQERLLGEQFF. The CDR3, as DNA: TGTGCCAGCAGCCAAGAAAGGCTGCTTGGGGAGCAGTTCTTC.

This clone was observed once. The rearrangement joins TRBV6-6 to TRBJ1-2; no clear D gene. Between the trimmed V and J ends, which lost 5 bases and 4 bases, there was a span of 14 bases. Germline V gene lookup returns CDR1 MNHNY and CDR2 SVGAGI (reference sequence). The CDR3 consists of 14 residues. The CDR3 protein is CASSLNPATYGYTF. CDR3 in DNA: TGTGCCAGCAGTCTTAATCCAGCCACCTATGGCTACACCTTC.

This chain joins TRBV6-6 and TRBJ2-5; 8 bases fit TRBD1. With V trimmed by 8 bases and J by 4 bases, 6 bases remained unmatched. The CDR3 has 13 residues. From germline, CDR1 is MNHNY and CDR2 SVGAGI (reference sequence). The CDR3 loop reads CASVDRGGETQYF. CDR3 nucleotides: TGTGCCAGCGTAGACAGGGGAGGAGAGACCCAGTACTTC.

The V call is TRBV6-1, the J call TRBJ2-3; D ambiguous. V dropped 4 bases and J dropped 5 bases, with 16 bases sitting between them. The CDR3 totals 15 residues. Germline values: CDR1 MNHNS, CDR2 SASEGT. CDR3 in DNA: TGTGCCAGCAGTGGCCTCGGGTCCCAATTAGATACGCAGTATTTT. Encoded protein: CASSGLGSQLDTQYF.

The chain carries TRBV6-6 and TRBJ1-1, with 7 nucleotides matching TRBD1. The CDR3 is made up of 14 amino acids. CDR1 and CDR2 from the germline V gene are MNHNY and SVGAGI (reference sequence). With V trimmed by 0 bases and J by 6 bases, 4 bases remained unmatched. The CDR3 DNA follows: TGTGCCAGCAGTTACTCGACAGGGACTCCTGAAGCTTTCTTT. Translated, it gives CASSYSTGTPEAFF.

In nucleotides, the CDR3 is TGTGCCAGCTCACCCGGACAGAGCTACGAGCAGTACTTC. Amino acids: CASSPGQSYEQYF. The chain links TRBV18 to TRBJ2-7; a weak D match, TRBD1 (6 bases). The CDR3 has 13 amino acids. V lost 3 bases to trimming and J lost 3 bases, with 9 bases between them. Germline V gives CDR1 KGHSH, CDR2 LQKENI. The full variable domain, rest sourced from reference TRBV18 and TRBJ2-7, is NAGVMQNPRHLVRRRGQEARLRCSPMKGHSHVYWYRQLPEEGLKFMVYLQKENIIDESGMPKERFSAEFPKEGPSILRIQQVVRGDSAAYFCASSPGQSYEQYFGPGTRLTVT.

The chain links TRBV5-5 to TRBJ2-3; D is ambiguous. V shed 4 bases and J shed 6 bases, with 6 bases lying between them. The germline CDR1 and CDR2 sequences are SGHKS and YYEKEE (reference sequence). The CDR3 totals 11 residues. This CDR3 reads CASSPKDTQYF. The CDR3 coding sequence is TGTGCCAGCAGCCCGAAGGATACGCAGTATTTT.

The genes are TRBV19 and TRBJ2-7, with D perhaps given as TRBD1 or TRBD2 (5 bases each). Trimming shortened V by 5 bases and J by 2 bases, and 13 bases separated the two germline ends. This CDR3 spans 14 amino acids. Germline CDR1 is LNHDA and CDR2 is SQIVND (reference sequence). The CDR3 DNA reads as TGTGCCAGTAGTCCTTCTCAGGGAGCCTACGAGCAGTACTTC. Translating it yields CASSPSQGAYEQYF.

The chain combines TRBV5-6 with TRBJ1-1; the D is unclear. Trimming removed 2 bases at V and 5 bases at J, with 13 bases between. The CDR3 has 14 amino acids. Looked up from germline, CDR1 is SGHDT and CDR2 is YYEEEE. The chain's CDR3 is CASSFRLVGTEAFF. The DNA of the CDR3 is TGTGCCAGCAGCTTTAGGCTCGTTGGGACTGAAGCTTTCTTT.

This sequence joins TRBV7-2 and TRBJ2-1; D remains unclear. CDR3 length equals 11 residues. The germline V gene has CDR1 SGHTA and CDR2 FQGNSA. The V gene lost 2 bases and the J gene lost 9 bases, with 5 bases spanning the gap. In DNA form, the CDR3 reads TGTGCCAGCAGCTTAACTCGTGAGCAGTTCTTC. This sequence encodes CASSLTREQFF.

V gene TRBV5-1 combines with J gene TRBJ2-3; TRBD2 matches 8 bases. The trim removed 5 bases at V and 6 bases at J, leaving 14 bases unmatched. In germline, CDR1 is SGHRS, CDR2 YFSETQ. The CDR3 length is 16 residues. CDR3 region: CASSLRLAPEVDTQYF. The CDR3 nucleotides are TGCGCCAGCAGTCTGAGACTAGCGCCGGAGGTGGATACGCAGTATTTT.

This rearrangement joins TRBV6-1 to TRBJ1-5, with 7 bases that match TRBD1. The CDR3 loop spans 15 amino acids. V shed 4 bases, J shed 0 bases, and the junction held 3 bases outside the gene matches. Germline assignment: CDR1 MNHNS and CDR2 SASEGT. The DNA of the CDR3 is TGTGCCAGCAGTGGCTACAGGGGTAGCAATCAGCCCCAGCATTTT. Translation gives CASSGYRGSNQPQHF.

The chain uses TRBV9 and TRBJ2-5, with unresolved D. CDR3 size: 12 residues. Trimming stripped 3 bases from V and 4 bases from J, with 7 bases between. From germline, CDR1 is SGDLS and CDR2 YYNGEE. DNA of the CDR3: TGTGCCAGCAGCGATATTACAGAGACCCAGTACTTC. Protein product: CASSDITETQYF. Filled out from reference TRBV9 and TRBJ2-5, the complete variable domain reads DSGVTQTPKHLITATGQRVTLRCSPRSGDLSVYWYQQSLDQGLQFLIQYYNGEERAKGNILERFSAQQFPDLHSELNLSSLELGDSALYFCASSDITETQYFGPGTRLLVL.

The chain couples TRBV29-1 to TRBJ2-7; 7 bases fit TRBD1. The germline CDR1 and CDR2 sequences are SQVTM and ANQGSEA. This CDR3 spans 13 amino acids. J lost 0 bases, V lost 5 bases, and 4 bases had no gene match. The CDR3 sequence is CSVRDRRSYEQYF. The CDR3 region has the DNA TGCAGCGTTCGGGACAGACGCTCCTACGAGCAGTACTTC.

The genes are TRBV6-5 and TRBJ2-7; D may be TRBD2 (6 bases). This CDR3 is built from 12 residues. Germline values: CDR1 MNHEY, CDR2 SVGAGI. The V gene lost 6 bases and the J gene lost 6 bases, with 12 bases spanning the gap. This CDR3 reads CASSRDGGEQYF. The CDR3 nucleotides are TGTGCCAGCAGCCGGGACGGGGGCGAGCAGTACTTC.